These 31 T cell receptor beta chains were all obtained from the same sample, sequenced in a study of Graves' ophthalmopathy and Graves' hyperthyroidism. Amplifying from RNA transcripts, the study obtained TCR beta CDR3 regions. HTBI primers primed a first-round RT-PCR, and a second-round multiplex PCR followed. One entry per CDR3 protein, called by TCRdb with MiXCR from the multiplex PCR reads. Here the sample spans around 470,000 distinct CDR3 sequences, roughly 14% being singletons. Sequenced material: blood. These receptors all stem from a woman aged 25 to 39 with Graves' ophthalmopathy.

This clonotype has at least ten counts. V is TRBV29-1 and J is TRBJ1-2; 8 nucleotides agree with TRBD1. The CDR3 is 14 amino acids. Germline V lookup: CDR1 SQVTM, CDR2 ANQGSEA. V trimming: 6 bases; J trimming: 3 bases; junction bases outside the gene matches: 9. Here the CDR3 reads CSVRSEDRDYGYTF. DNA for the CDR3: TGCAGCGTACGAAGTGAGGACAGGGACTATGGCTACACCTTC.

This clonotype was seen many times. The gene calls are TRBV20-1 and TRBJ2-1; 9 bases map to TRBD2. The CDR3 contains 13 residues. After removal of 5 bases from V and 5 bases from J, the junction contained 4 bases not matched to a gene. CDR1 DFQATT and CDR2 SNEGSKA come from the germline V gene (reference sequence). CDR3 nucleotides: TGCAGTGCTCTTAGCGGGAGAGACAATGAGCAGTTCTTC. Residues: CSALSGRDNEQFF.

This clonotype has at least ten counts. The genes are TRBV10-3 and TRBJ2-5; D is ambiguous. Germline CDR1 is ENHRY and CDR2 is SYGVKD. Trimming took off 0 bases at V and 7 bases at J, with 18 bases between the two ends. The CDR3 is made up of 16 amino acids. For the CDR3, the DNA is TGTGCCATCAGTGAGTCGAGGCAGTCAACCTTGGGGACCCAGTACTTC. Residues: CAISESRQSTLGTQYF.

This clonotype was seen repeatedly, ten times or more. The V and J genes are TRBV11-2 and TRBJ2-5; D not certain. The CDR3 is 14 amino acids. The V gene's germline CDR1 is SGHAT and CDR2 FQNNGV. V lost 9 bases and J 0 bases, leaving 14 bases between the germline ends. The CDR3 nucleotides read TGTGCCAGTCTGGCAGCCGGCAACCAAGAGACCCAGTACTTC. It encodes CASLAAGNQETQYF.

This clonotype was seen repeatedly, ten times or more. Here the CDR3 reads CASSPHRADEPLHF. The CDR3 bases are TGTGCCAGCAGCCCTCACAGGGCCGATGAACCCCTCCACTTT. V gene TRBV11-3 combines with J gene TRBJ1-6, with D perhaps TRBD1 (6 bases). This CDR3 spans 14 amino acids. CDR1 and CDR2 from the germline V gene are SGHNT and YENEEA. The V gene lost 5 bases and the J gene lost 12 bases, with 17 bases spanning the gap.

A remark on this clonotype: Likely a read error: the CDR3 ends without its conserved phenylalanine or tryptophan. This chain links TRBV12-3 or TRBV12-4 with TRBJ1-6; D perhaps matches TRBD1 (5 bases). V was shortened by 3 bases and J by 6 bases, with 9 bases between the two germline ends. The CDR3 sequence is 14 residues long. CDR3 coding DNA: TGTGCCAGCAGTTTGCAAGGGGTTAATTCACCCCTCCACTCT. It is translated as CASSLQGVNSPLHS.

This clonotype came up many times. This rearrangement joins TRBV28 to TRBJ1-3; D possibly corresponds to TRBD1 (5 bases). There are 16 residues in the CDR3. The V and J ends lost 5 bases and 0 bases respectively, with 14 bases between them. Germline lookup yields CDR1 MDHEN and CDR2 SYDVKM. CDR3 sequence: CASSPPGTDSGNTIYF. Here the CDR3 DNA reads TGTGCCAGCAGTCCCCCCGGGACGGACTCTGGAAACACCATATATTTT.

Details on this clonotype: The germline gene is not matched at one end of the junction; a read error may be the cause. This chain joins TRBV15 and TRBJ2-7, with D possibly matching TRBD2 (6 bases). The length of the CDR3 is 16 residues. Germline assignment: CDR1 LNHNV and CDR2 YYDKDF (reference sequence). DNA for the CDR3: TGTGCCACCAGCAGAGAGTCCGGGAGAGGCGGCTACGATCAGTACTTC. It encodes CATSRESGRGGYDQYF.

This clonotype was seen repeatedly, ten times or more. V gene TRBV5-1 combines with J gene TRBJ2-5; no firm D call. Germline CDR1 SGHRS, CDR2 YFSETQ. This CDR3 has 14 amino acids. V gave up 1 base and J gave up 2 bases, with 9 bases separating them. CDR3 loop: CASSLFTQQETQYF. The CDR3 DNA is TGCGCCAGCAGCTTGTTTACTCAACAAGAGACCCAGTACTTC. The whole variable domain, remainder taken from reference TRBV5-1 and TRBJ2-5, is KAGVTQTPRYLIKTRGQQVTLSCSPISGHRSVSWYQQTPGQGLQFLFEYFSETQRNKGNFPGRFSGRQFSNSRSEMNVSTLELGDSALYLCASSLFTQQETQYFGPGTRLLVL.

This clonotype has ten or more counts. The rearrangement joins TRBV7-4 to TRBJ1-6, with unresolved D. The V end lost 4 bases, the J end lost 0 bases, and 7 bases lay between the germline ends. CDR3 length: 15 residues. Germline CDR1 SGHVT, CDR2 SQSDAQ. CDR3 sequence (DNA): TGTGCCAGCAGCTCACCATGCTCCTATAATTCACCCCTCCACTTT. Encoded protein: CASSSPCSYNSPLHF.

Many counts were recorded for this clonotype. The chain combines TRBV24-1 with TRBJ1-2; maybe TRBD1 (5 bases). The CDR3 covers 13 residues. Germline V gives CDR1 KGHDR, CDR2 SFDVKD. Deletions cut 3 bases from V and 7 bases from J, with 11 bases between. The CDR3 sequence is CATSDHRSGGYTF. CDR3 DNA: TGTGCCACCAGTGATCACAGGTCCGGTGGCTACACCTTC.

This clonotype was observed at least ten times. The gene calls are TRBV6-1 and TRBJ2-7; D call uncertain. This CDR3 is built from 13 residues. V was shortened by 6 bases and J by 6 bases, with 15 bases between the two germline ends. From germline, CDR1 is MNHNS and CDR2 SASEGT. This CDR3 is CASSRNLQIEQYF. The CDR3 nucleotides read TGTGCCAGCAGCCGAAATCTACAGATCGAGCAGTACTTC.

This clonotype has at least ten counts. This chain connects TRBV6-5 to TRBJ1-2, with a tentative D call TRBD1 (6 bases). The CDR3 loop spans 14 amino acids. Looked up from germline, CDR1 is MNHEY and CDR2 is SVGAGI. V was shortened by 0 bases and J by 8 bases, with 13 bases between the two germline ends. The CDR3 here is CASSYSTGAKGYTF. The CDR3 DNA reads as TGTGCCAGCAGTTACTCGACGGGGGCCAAGGGCTACACCTTC.

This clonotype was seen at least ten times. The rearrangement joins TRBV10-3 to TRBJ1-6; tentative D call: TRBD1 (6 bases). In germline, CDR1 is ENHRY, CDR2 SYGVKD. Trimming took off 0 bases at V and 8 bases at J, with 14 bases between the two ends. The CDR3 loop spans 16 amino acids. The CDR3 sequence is CAISESYRAGDSPLHF. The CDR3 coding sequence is TGTGCCATCAGTGAGTCCTACAGGGCGGGCGATTCACCCCTCCACTTT.

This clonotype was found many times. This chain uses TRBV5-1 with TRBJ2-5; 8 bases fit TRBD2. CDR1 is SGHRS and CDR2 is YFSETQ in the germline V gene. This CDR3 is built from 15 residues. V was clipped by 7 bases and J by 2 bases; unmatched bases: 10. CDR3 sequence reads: CASASGGAVQETQYF. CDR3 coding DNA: TGCGCCAGCGCCTCGGGAGGGGCAGTTCAAGAGACCCAGTACTTC.

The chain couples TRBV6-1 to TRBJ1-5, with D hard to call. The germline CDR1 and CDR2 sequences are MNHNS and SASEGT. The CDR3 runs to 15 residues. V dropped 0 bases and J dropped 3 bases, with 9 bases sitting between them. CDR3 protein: CASSEASRVNQPQHF. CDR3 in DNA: TGTGCCAGCAGTGAAGCTTCCAGAGTCAATCAGCCCCAGCATTTT.

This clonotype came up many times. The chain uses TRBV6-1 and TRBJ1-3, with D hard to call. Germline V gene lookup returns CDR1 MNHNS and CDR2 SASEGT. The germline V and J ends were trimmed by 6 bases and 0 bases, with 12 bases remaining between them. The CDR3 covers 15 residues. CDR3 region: CASSRGPNSGNTIYF. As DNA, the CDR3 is TGTGCCAGCAGCCGAGGACCGAACTCTGGAAACACCATATATTTT.

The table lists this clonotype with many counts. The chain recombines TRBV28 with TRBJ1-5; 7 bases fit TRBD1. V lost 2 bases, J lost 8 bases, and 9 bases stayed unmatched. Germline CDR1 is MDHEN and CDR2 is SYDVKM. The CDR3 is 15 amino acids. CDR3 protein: CASSLTTGTTEPQHF. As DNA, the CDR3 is TGTGCCAGCAGTTTAACGACAGGGACGACAGAGCCCCAGCATTTT.

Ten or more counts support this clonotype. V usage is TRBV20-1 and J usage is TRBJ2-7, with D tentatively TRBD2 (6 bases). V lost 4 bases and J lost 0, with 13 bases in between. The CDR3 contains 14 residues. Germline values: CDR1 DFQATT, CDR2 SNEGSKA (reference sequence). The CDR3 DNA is TGCAGTGCTACGGAGCGGGCCAGCTCCTACGAGCAGTACTTC. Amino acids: CSATERASSYEQYF.

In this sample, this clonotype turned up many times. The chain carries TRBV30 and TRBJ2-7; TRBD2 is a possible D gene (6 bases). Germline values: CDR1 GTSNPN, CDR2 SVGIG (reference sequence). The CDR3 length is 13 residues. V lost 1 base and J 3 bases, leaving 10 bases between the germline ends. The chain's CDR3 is CAWSEGLYYEQYF. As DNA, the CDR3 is TGTGCCTGGAGTGAGGGACTTTACTACGAGCAGTACTTC.

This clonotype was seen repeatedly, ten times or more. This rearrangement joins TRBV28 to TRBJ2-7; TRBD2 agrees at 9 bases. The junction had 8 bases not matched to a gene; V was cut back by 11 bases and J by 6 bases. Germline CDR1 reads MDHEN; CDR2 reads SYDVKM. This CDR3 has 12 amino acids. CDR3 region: CAGGTSPLEQYF. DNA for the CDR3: TGTGCCGGGGGGACTAGCCCTCTCGAGCAGTACTTC.

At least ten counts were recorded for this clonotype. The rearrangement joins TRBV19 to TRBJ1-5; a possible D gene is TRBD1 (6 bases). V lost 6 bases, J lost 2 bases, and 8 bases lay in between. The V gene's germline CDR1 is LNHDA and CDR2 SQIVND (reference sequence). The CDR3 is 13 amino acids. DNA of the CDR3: TGTGCCAGTAGATACAGGGGCAATCAGCCCCAGCATTTT. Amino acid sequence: CASRYRGNQPQHF.

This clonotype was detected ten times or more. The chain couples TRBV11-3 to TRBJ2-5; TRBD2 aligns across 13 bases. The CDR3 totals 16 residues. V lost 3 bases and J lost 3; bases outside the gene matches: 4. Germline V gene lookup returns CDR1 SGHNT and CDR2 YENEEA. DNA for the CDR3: TGTGCCAGCAGCTTTTGGACTAGCGGGAGAGAAGAGACCCAGTACTTC. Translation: CASSFWTSGREETQYF.

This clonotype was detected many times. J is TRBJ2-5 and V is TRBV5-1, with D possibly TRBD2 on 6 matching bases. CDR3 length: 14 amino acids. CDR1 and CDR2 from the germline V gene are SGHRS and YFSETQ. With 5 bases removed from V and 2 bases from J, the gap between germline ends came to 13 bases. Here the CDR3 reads CASRAAGRQETQYF. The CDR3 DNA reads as TGCGCCAGCAGGGCGGCGGGGCGGCAAGAGACCCAGTACTTC.

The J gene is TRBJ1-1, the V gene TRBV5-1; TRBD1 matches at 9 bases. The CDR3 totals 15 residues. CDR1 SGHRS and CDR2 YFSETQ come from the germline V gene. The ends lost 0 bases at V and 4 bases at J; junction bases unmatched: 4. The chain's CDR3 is CASSLGGTGFTEAFF. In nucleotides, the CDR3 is TGCGCCAGCAGCTTGGGCGGGACAGGGTTCACTGAAGCTTTCTTT. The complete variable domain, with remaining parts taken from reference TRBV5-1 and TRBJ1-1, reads KAGVTQTPRYLIKTRGQQVTLSCSPISGHRSVSWYQQTPGQGLQFLFEYFSETQRNKGNFPGRFSGRQFSNSRSEMNVSTLELGDSALYLCASSLGGTGFTEAFFGQGTRLTVV.

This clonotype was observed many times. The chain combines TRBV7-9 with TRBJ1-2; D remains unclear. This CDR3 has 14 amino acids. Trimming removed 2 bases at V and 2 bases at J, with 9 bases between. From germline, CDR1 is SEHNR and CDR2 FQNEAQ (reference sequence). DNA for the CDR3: TGTGCCAGCAGCTTAATTCTGCAGAACTATGGCTACACCTTC. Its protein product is CASSLILQNYGYTF.

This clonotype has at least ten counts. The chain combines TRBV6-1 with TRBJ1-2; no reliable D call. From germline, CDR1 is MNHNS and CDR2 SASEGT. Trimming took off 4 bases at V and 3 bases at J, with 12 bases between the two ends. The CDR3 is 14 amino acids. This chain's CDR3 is CASSGGSADYGYTF. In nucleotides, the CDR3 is TGTGCCAGCAGTGGAGGGTCAGCGGACTATGGCTACACCTTC.

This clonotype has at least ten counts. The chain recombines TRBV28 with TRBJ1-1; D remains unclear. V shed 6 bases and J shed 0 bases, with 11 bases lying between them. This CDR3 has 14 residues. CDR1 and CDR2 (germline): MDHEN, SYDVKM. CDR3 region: CASSPPGVNTEAFF. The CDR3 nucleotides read TGTGCCAGCAGCCCCCCCGGGGTGAACACTGAAGCTTTCTTT.

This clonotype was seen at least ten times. The CDR3 DNA follows: TGTGCCAGCAGTCCCACCCCGACAGGGAGGTCGGAGACCCAGTACTTC. Protein: CASSPTPTGRSETQYF. The V and J genes are TRBV12-3 or TRBV12-4 and TRBJ2-5, with D perhaps matching TRBD1 (7 bases). This CDR3 is 16 amino acids long. Trimming left V 5 bases short and J 5 bases short, with 21 bases between.

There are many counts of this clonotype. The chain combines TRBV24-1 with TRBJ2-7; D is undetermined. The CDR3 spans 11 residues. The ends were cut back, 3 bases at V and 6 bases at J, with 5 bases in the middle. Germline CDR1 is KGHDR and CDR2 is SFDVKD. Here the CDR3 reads CATSDAAEQYF. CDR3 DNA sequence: TGTGCCACCAGTGATGCAGCCGAGCAGTACTTC.

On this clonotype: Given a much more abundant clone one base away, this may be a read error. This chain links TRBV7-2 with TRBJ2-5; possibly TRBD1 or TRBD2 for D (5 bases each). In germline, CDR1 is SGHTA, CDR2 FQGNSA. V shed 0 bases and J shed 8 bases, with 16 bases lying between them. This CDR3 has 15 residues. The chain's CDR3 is CASSLAVRGVDTQYF. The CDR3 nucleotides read TGTGCCAGCAGCTTAGCTGTCCGGGGCGTGGATACCCAGTACTTC.